Shown below are 21 T cell receptor beta chains from a single sample sequenced in a study of blood T cell repertoires in COVID-19. Only in-frame clones appear in the TCRdb table, and some are missing; sequencing was by immunoSEQ multiplex PCR. The sample records 55,000 to 75,000 clones, roughly 86% being singletons. Material for sequencing was peripheral blood. The receptors come from a human donor with active COVID-19. The donor label of this sample is uncertain.

By its share, this clone is medium-sized (0.01 to 0.1%). The chain joins TRBV15 to TRBJ1-5, with D possibly being TRBD1 (5 bases). The germline V gene has CDR1 LNHNV and CDR2 YYDKDF (reference sequence). The CDR3 is made up of 19 amino acids. V shed 9 bases and J shed 0 bases, with 27 bases lying between them. The CDR3, as DNA: TGTGCCACTGGAGCAGGGTTCCGATTCAGAATTGATAGCAATCAGCCCCAGCATTTT. Translating it yields CATGAGFRFRIDSNQPQHF. Complete variable domain (other parts from reference TRBV15 and TRBJ1-5): DAMVIQNPRYQVTQFGKPVTLSCSQTLNHNVMYWYQQKSSQAPKLLFHYYDKDFNNEADTPDNFQSRRPNTSFCFLDIRSPGLGDTAMYLCATGAGFRFRIDSNQPQHFGDGTRLSIL.

The genes are TRBV7-8 and TRBJ2-7; 7 bases align to TRBD1. The CDR3 length is 14 residues. V trimming: 4 bases; J trimming: 3 bases; junction bases outside the gene matches: 6. Per germline, CDR1 SGHVS and CDR2 FQNEAQ. The CDR3 loop is CASSSPGQNYEQYF. CDR3 nucleotide sequence: TGTGCCAGCAGCTCCCCGGGACAGAACTACGAGCAGTACTTC.

The chain combines TRBV5-5 with TRBJ2-5; TRBD1 aligns across 8 bases. V shed 4 bases and J 3 bases; nucleotides not matched to a gene: 8. CDR3 length: 15 residues. Per germline, CDR1 SGHKS and CDR2 YYEKEE (reference sequence). The CDR3 protein is CASSKNGQGEETQYF. The CDR3 nucleotides are TGTGCCAGCAGCAAGAACGGACAGGGTGAAGAGACCCAGTACTTC. Drawing the rest from reference TRBV5-5 and TRBJ2-5, the complete variable domain is DAGVTQSPTHLIKTRGQQVTLRCSPISGHKSVSWYQQVLGQGPQFIFQYYEKEERGRGNFPDRFSARQFPNYSSELNVNALLLGDSALYLCASSKNGQGEETQYFGPGTRLLVL.

The chain carries TRBV4-3 and TRBJ2-1, with TRBD2 matching over 10 bases. The trim removed 1 base at V and 9 bases at J, leaving 9 bases unmatched. Germline loops: CDR1 LGHNA, CDR2 YSLEER. The CDR3 is made up of 16 amino acids. CDR3 in amino acids: CASSQGGLAGAGEQFF. As DNA, the CDR3 is TGCGCCAGCAGCCAAGGAGGGCTAGCGGGAGCTGGTGAGCAGTTCTTC.

The chain recombines TRBV7-3 with TRBJ2-1; 11 bases agree with TRBD2. V trimming: 2 bases; J trimming: 6 bases; junction bases outside the gene matches: 3. Germline V gene data show CDR1 as SGHTA and CDR2 as FQGTGA. The CDR3 has 15 residues. CDR3 in amino acids: CASSLSGLAVNEQFF. CDR3 nucleotides: TGTGCCAGCAGCTTATCGGGACTAGCGGTCAATGAGCAGTTCTTC.

By sample fraction, this clone is medium-sized (0.01 to 0.1%). The chain combines TRBV6-5 with TRBJ1-2, with 8 nucleotides matching TRBD1. CDR3 length: 15 residues. In germline, CDR1 is MNHEY, CDR2 SVGAGI. V lost 5 bases, J lost 4 bases, and 9 bases stayed unmatched. The CDR3 spells CASSQRQGWVYGYTF. The CDR3 nucleotides read TGTGCCAGCAGTCAGAGACAGGGGTGGGTCTATGGCTACACCTTC.

The V and J genes are TRBV28 and TRBJ1-2; TRBD1 matches 9 bases. V trimming: 8 bases; J trimming: 4 bases; junction bases outside the gene matches: 2. There are 12 residues in the CDR3. Germline CDR1 reads MDHEN; CDR2 reads SYDVKM. The CDR3 DNA reads as TGTGCCAGCGCGGGACAGGGCTATGGCTACACCTTC. Its translation is CASAGQGYGYTF.

The chain recombines TRBV18 with TRBJ1-1, with 8 bases aligning to TRBD1. The V and J ends lost 3 bases and 5 bases, in that order; junction bases with no gene match: 8. The CDR3 is made up of 15 amino acids. CDR1 and CDR2 (germline): KGHSH, LQKENI. The CDR3 nucleotides read TGTGCCAGCTCACCCAATAACAGGGGGGGGACTGAAGCTTTCTTT. Translated, it gives CASSPNNRGGTEAFF.

V is TRBV10-3 and J is TRBJ2-5; 14 positions agree with TRBD2. V was pared by 0 bases and J by 4 bases, with 1 base of the junction left unmatched. This CDR3 spans 16 amino acids. Germline loops: CDR1 ENHRY, CDR2 SYGVKD. The CDR3 bases are TGTGCCATCAGTGAGTCCGGGACTAGCGGGAGAGAGACCCAGTACTTC. This codes for CAISESGTSGRETQYF.

The rearrangement joins TRBV7-2 to TRBJ1-2; D gene unclear. Germline V lookup: CDR1 SGHTA, CDR2 FQGNSA. This CDR3 is 13 amino acids long. V lost 4 bases to trimming and J lost 7 bases, with 13 bases between them. CDR3 coding DNA: TGTGCCAGCAGCTCCCGTACTATACCTGGCTACACCTTC. This encodes CASSSRTIPGYTF.

This rearrangement joins TRBV7-9 to TRBJ1-1; TRBD1 matches 9 bases. The germline V gene has CDR1 SEHNR and CDR2 FQNEAQ (reference sequence). The ends lost 3 bases at V and 1 base at J; junction bases unmatched: 6. The CDR3 runs to 16 residues. DNA for the CDR3: TGTGCCAGCAGCTTCCTAGGACAGGGGAAGAACACTGAAGCTTTCTTT. Protein sequence: CASSFLGQGKNTEAFF.

J is TRBJ2-7 and V is TRBV28; D gene uncertain. V was pared by 5 bases and J by 2 bases, with 10 bases between. The germline V gene encodes CDR1 MDHEN and CDR2 SYDVKM. This CDR3 spans 13 amino acids. The CDR3 DNA reads TGTGCCAGCAGTCCCCCCACTCCCTACGAGCAGTACTTC. Amino acids: CASSPPTPYEQYF.

The CDR3 is CASSPTGSFADTQYF. The CDR3 bases are TGCGCCAGCAGCCCCACAGGGAGTTTCGCGGATACGCAGTATTTT. The V gene is TRBV5-1, the J gene TRBJ2-3, with TRBD1 as a possible D gene (6 bases). Germline-derived CDR1 and CDR2 are SGHRS and YFSETQ. The CDR3 length is 15 residues. Trimming removed 4 bases at V and 6 bases at J, with 18 bases between. The whole variable domain, remainder taken from reference TRBV5-1 and TRBJ2-3, is KAGVTQTPRYLIKTRGQQVTLSCSPISGHRSVSWYQQTPGQGLQFLFEYFSETQRNKGNFPGRFSGRQFSNSRSEMNVSTLELGDSALYLCASSPTGSFADTQYFGPGTRLTVL.

The J gene is TRBJ1-4, the V gene TRBV14; 9 bases match TRBD1. From germline, CDR1 is SGHDN and CDR2 FVKESK. This CDR3 region has 15 residues. The V and J ends lost 4 bases and 8 bases, in that order; junction bases with no gene match: 8. DNA of the CDR3: TGTGCCAGCAGCCCTACAGGGGGCAAGTCAGAAAAACTGTTTTTT. This translates into CASSPTGGKSEKLFF. Supplemented by reference TRBV14 and TRBJ1-4, the full variable domain reads EAGVTQFPSHSVIEKGQTVTLRCDPISGHDNLYWYRRVMGKEIKFLLHFVKESKQDESGMPNNRFLAERTGGTYSTLKVQPAELEDSGVYFCASSPTGGKSEKLFFGSGTQLSVL.

This clone was observed once. The chain links TRBV3-1 (or the pseudogene TRBV3-2) to TRBJ2-7, with D perhaps matching TRBD2 (5 bases). Germline lookup yields CDR1 LGHDT and CDR2 YNNKEL (reference sequence). The CDR3 length is 14 residues. V shed 1 base and J shed 2 bases, with 9 bases lying between them. The CDR3 DNA is TGTGCCAGCAGCCAAGTGGTCGGGACCTACGAGCAGTACTTC. This encodes CASSQVVGTYEQYF.

The gene calls are TRBV2 and TRBJ2-1; D gene ambiguous. V was pared by 5 bases and J by 6 bases, with 8 bases between. Germline values: CDR1 SNHLY, CDR2 FYNNEI. The CDR3 covers 12 residues. CDR3 DNA sequence: TGTGCCAGCAGTCCAGACTTCAATGAGCAGTTCTTC. Translation gives CASSPDFNEQFF.

A single count supports this clone. The chain uses TRBV23-1 and TRBJ1-3; 10 nucleotides line up with TRBD1. TRBV23-1 is an ORF, and what it does is uncertain. This CDR3 region has 16 residues. The trim removed 6 bases at V and 5 bases at J, leaving 10 bases unmatched. The chain's CDR3 is CASSQWGQGPRNTIYF. The CDR3 coding sequence is TGCGCCAGCAGCCAGTGGGGACAGGGGCCGAGAAACACCATATATTTT.

V and J are TRBV2 and TRBJ1-1; 11 positions match TRBD1. CDR3 length equals 15 residues. Looked up from germline, CDR1 is SNHLY and CDR2 is FYNNEI. The ends lost 2 bases at V and 4 bases at J; junction bases unmatched: 3. The CDR3 sequence is CASSELGTGGTEAFF. Here the CDR3 DNA reads TGTGCCAGCAGTGAACTCGGGACAGGGGGCACTGAAGCTTTCTTT.

This clone was found once. The V and J genes are TRBV5-1 and TRBJ1-3; D is undetermined. Germline V gene data show CDR1 as SGHRS and CDR2 as YFSETQ. The ends were cut back, 0 bases at V and 0 bases at J, with 10 bases in the middle. There are 16 residues in the CDR3. The CDR3, as DNA: TGCGCCAGCAGCTTGGGAGCATCCAACTCTGGAAACACCATATATTTT. It translates to CASSLGASNSGNTIYF.

The rearrangement links TRBV5-1 to TRBJ1-4, with 10 positions matching TRBD1. V shed 6 bases and J 8 bases; nucleotides not matched to a gene: 7. This CDR3 region has 14 residues. The V gene's germline CDR1 is SGHRS and CDR2 YFSETQ. In nucleotides, the CDR3 is TGCGCCAGCACCACCGGGACAGGGGACGAAAAACTGTTTTTT. Residues: CASTTGTGDEKLFF. Looking up the rest from reference TRBV5-1 and TRBJ1-4 gives the full variable domain: KAGVTQTPRYLIKTRGQQVTLSCSPISGHRSVSWYQQTPGQGLQFLFEYFSETQRNKGNFPGRFSGRQFSNSRSEMNVSTLELGDSALYLCASTTGTGDEKLFFGSGTQLSVL.

The chain links TRBV28 to TRBJ1-6; 12 nucleotides match TRBD1. Germline assignment: CDR1 MDHEN and CDR2 SYDVKM. Trimming took 6 bases from V and 14 from J; bases not matched to a gene: 14. This CDR3 is 16 amino acids long. The CDR3 coding sequence is TGTGCCAGCAGGAACCAAAAAGGGACAGGGGGCCGATCCCTCCACTTT. It yields the protein CASRNQKGTGGRSLHF.